Below, 20 T cell receptor beta chains from the same sample are listed, as sequenced in a study of T cells in Graves' hyperthyroidism and ophthalmopathy. Amplification of TCR beta CDR3 regions used RNA as the template. First-round RT-PCR targeting the TCR CDR3 was performed with the HTBI primer set. TCRdb reprocessed the multiplex PCR reads with MiXCR, giving one entry per CDR3 protein. The data show roughly 580,000 distinct CDR3 sequences, with about 15% seen just once and roughly 6.2% held by the top ten. Material: blood. All receptors derive from a woman between 25 and 40 years old with Graves' hyperthyroidism that later progressed to Graves' ophthalmopathy.

This clonotype was seen at least ten times. This chain uses TRBV29-1 with TRBJ1-1, with D possibly matching TRBD1 (5 bases). Germline V gene data show CDR1 as SQVTM and CDR2 as ANQGSEA. This CDR3 comprises 13 residues. Trimming removed 7 bases from V and 5 bases from J, with 17 bases in between. DNA of the CDR3: TGCAGCGCCGGCGGAAGGGGAGGGACTGAAGCTTTCTTT. Its protein product is CSAGGRGGTEAFF.

This clonotype has a count of ten or more. The V gene is TRBV30, the J gene TRBJ1-1, with D possibly TRBD1 on 5 matching bases. The CDR3 loop spans 14 amino acids. V lost 8 bases, J lost 0 bases, and 16 bases lay in between. Germline CDR1 is GTSNPN and CDR2 is SVGIG (reference sequence). Here the CDR3 reads CARGVGILNTEAFF. The CDR3 bases are TGTGCCCGGGGCGTAGGAATCTTGAACACTGAAGCTTTCTTT.

This clonotype was seen repeatedly, ten times or more. The rearrangement joins TRBV9 to TRBJ2-5; D may be TRBD1 or TRBD2 (5 bases each). This CDR3 is built from 16 residues. The germline V gene has CDR1 SGDLS and CDR2 YYNGEE. V shed 3 bases and J shed 4 bases, with 19 bases lying between them. Here the CDR3 reads CASSEPLGVPGETQYF. The CDR3 nucleotides are TGTGCCAGCAGCGAGCCCTTGGGGGTGCCGGGAGAGACCCAGTACTTC.

The chain combines TRBV20-1 with TRBJ2-3, with TRBD1 matching 7 bases. Trimming at V came to 5 bases and at J to 2 bases, leaving 7 bases not matched to a gene. CDR3 size: 14 residues. CDR1 DFQATT and CDR2 SNEGSKA come from the germline V gene (reference sequence). DNA of the CDR3: TGCAGTGCTTACCGGGACAGCTTCACAGATACGCAGTATTTT. Translating it yields CSAYRDSFTDTQYF.

This clonotype was found many times. This chain joins TRBV10-2 and TRBJ1-2; TRBD1 matches 10 bases. Germline CDR1 and CDR2: WSHSY and SAAADI. V lost 2 bases and J lost 6; bases outside the gene matches: 6. CDR3 size: 15 residues. In nucleotides, the CDR3 is TGCGCCAGCAGTGAGGGAAGGGACAGGGGCGATGGCTACACCTTC. This sequence encodes CASSEGRDRGDGYTF.

This chain links TRBV6-2 or TRBV6-3 with TRBJ2-1; D remains unclear. The CDR3 is 16 amino acids. Trimming took 5 bases from V and 1 from J, leaving 15 bases between them. In germline, CDR1 is MNHEY, CDR2 SVGEGT. The CDR3 is CASSQSLGKSYNEQFF. CDR3 nucleotide sequence: TGTGCCAGCAGTCAATCCCTAGGGAAGTCCTACAATGAGCAGTTCTTC.

This clonotype was seen repeatedly, ten times or more. The CDR3 protein is CASSFSMREVTDTQYF. CDR3 DNA: TGTGCCAGCAGTTTCTCGATGCGGGAGGTCACAGATACGCAGTATTTT. The chain has TRBV12-3 or TRBV12-4 and TRBJ2-3; 8 bases fit TRBD2. CDR3 length equals 16 residues. V shed 3 bases, J shed 2 bases, and the junction held 7 bases outside the gene matches.

This clonotype has just a few counts. This chain links TRBV25-1 with TRBJ1-6; TRBD1 matches 8 bases. The CDR3 covers 15 residues. The germline V gene has CDR1 MGHDK and CDR2 SYGVNS. J gave up 7 bases and V 2 bases, and 4 bases lay outside the gene matches. The DNA for the CDR3 is TGTGCCAGCAGTGAAGGACAGGGAGGAAATTCACCCCTCCACTTT. This encodes CASSEGQGGNSPLHF.

At least ten counts were recorded for this clonotype. The rearrangement uses TRBV6-5 and TRBJ1-4; 7 bases are shared with TRBD1. Germline lookup yields CDR1 MNHEY and CDR2 SVGAGI. Trimming took 2 bases from V and 7 from J; bases not matched to a gene: 10. CDR3 length: 16 residues. The CDR3 DNA follows: TGTGCCAGCAGTTACGGGAGACAGGGAAGAGGTGAAAAACTGTTTTTT. It codes for CASSYGRQGRGEKLFF.

This clonotype has more than one count but fewer than ten. The rearrangement links TRBV20-1 to TRBJ1-5, with 7 bases identical to TRBD1. Germline values: CDR1 DFQATT, CDR2 SNEGSKA (reference sequence). CDR3 size: 16 residues. Germline trimming cut 1 base from V and 4 bases from J; bases unmatched to any gene: 10. CDR3 DNA sequence: TGCAGTGCTAGAGCCCCGACAGGGATCGTAAATCAGCCCCAGCATTTT. This encodes CSARAPTGIVNQPQHF.

This chain connects TRBV5-1 to TRBJ2-2; 7 bases align to TRBD1. The V and J ends lost 2 bases and 5 bases, in that order; junction bases with no gene match: 6. There are 15 residues in the CDR3. Looked up from germline, CDR1 is SGHRS and CDR2 is YFSETQ. CDR3 bases: TGCGCCAGCAGCTTCGACAGGGTGGGAACCGGGGAGCTGTTTTTT. Residues: CASSFDRVGTGELFF.

In this sample, this clonotype turned up a few times. The gene calls are TRBV27 and TRBJ2-1, with TRBD2 identical over 9 bases. CDR1 is MNHEY, CDR2 SMNVEV, per germline (reference sequence). CDR3 size: 15 residues. Trimming at V came to 1 base and at J to 9 bases, leaving 7 bases not matched to a gene. The CDR3 bases are TGTGCCAGCAGTTTATTGCTAGCGGGATATGTTGAGCAGTTCTTC. Amino acid sequence: CASSLLLAGYVEQFF.

This clonotype was seen ten or more times. The chain is built from TRBV11-2 and TRBJ1-1; TRBD1 might be the D (6 bases). V lost 1 base and J lost 0, with 15 bases in between. The CDR3 has 17 residues. Germline V gene sequence: CDR1 SGHAT, CDR2 FQNNGV. The CDR3 DNA sequence: TGTGCCAGCAGCTTAGTTAGGGGGGGATCCCTGAACACTGAAGCTTTCTTT. Protein: CASSLVRGGSLNTEAFF.

This clonotype occurred many times. The chain links TRBV11-2 to TRBJ1-1; weak D call: TRBD1 (5 bases). CDR1 is SGHAT and CDR2 is FQNNGV in the germline V gene. With 1 base removed from V and 6 bases from J, the gap between germline ends came to 30 bases. This CDR3 has 20 amino acids. The CDR3 DNA is TGTGCCAGCAGCTTAGTTGTCCCGAAGTATTCAAGGGGTAGGAGGCCTGAAGCTTTCTTT. Encoded protein: CASSLVVPKYSRGRRPEAFF.

This clonotype was detected only a few times. The chain uses TRBV19 and TRBJ2-3; D remains unclear. CDR1 is LNHDA and CDR2 is SQIVND in the germline V gene (reference sequence). CDR3 length equals 16 residues. V was trimmed by 3 bases and J by 5 bases, leaving 18 bases between them. The CDR3 reads CASSIGRVGARDTQYF. Written as DNA, the CDR3 is TGTGCCAGTAGTATTGGTCGGGTGGGCGCCAGAGATACGCAGTATTTT. Full variable domain (outside the CDR3, taken from reference TRBV19 and TRBJ2-3): DGGITQSPKYLFRKEGQNVTLSCEQNLNHDAMYWYRQDPGQGLRLIYYSQIVNDFQKGDIAEGYSVSREKKESFPLTVTSAQKNPTAFYLCASSIGRVGARDTQYFGPGTRLTVL.

Points on this clonotype: This may stem from a read error, because a much larger clone lies one nucleotide away. The V and J genes are TRBV11-1 and TRBJ2-7, with D possibly matching TRBD2 (6 bases). The length of the CDR3 is 15 residues. Germline V gene data show CDR1 as SGHAT and CDR2 as FQDESV (reference sequence). The chain's CDR3 is CASSLFGGEYYEQCF. In nucleotides, the CDR3 is TGTGCCAGCAGCCTGTTCGGCGGGGAGTACTACGAGCAGTGCTTC.

This clonotype appeared a few times. The chain employs TRBV3-1 and TRBJ2-2; TRBD2 aligns across 9 bases. CDR1 LGHDT and CDR2 YNNKEL come from the germline V gene (reference sequence). Germline trimming cut 5 bases from V and 6 bases from J; bases unmatched to any gene: 10. CDR3 length: 16 amino acids. The chain's CDR3 is CASSSTRGLASGELFF. The CDR3 DNA is TGTGCCAGCAGCTCGACCCGGGGACTAGCTTCCGGGGAGCTGTTTTTT.

This clonotype was seen at least ten times. The CDR3 sequence: CASSIDLGRTIIEAFF. CDR3 sequence (DNA): TGTGCCAGTAGTATTGACCTGGGCAGGACAATTATTGAAGCTTTCTTT. The rearrangement joins TRBV19 to TRBJ1-1; a possible D gene is TRBD1 (5 bases). V was shortened by 3 bases and J by 7 bases, with 21 bases between the two germline ends. Germline CDR1 reads LNHDA; CDR2 reads SQIVND (reference sequence). The CDR3 is made up of 16 amino acids.

The chain recombines TRBV7-9 with TRBJ2-1, with D tentatively TRBD2 (6 bases). The CDR3 runs 22 residues. CDR1 is SEHNR and CDR2 is FQNEAQ in the germline V gene (reference sequence). V lost 5 bases and J lost 8, with 40 bases in between. This CDR3 is CASSPIPRPSSERKTMLDEQFF. CDR3 bases: TGTGCCAGCAGCCCCATACCCCGACCCTCTAGCGAGAGAAAGACAATGTTAGATGAGCAGTTCTTC.

This clonotype has ten or more counts. The chain carries TRBV7-3 and TRBJ2-1, with D possibly matching TRBD1 (6 bases). The V and J ends lost 4 bases and 2 bases respectively, with 15 bases between them. Per germline, CDR1 SGHTA and CDR2 FQGTGA. The CDR3 consists of 16 residues. CDR3 sequence (DNA): TGTGCCAGCAGCTCAGACCGGGACACGACCTACAATGAGCAGTTCTTC. Translated, it gives CASSSDRDTTYNEQFF.